This T cell receptor (beta chain) was sequenced for a study of blood T cell repertoires in COVID-19. Study-level background: The United States, Italy and Spain supplied acute and convalescent COVID-19 samples. In each case, the material was cDNA or gDNA derived from T cells, B-cell-depleted T cells, or PBMCs.

The V gene lost 2 bases and the J gene lost 6 bases, with 16 bases spanning the gap. The CDR3 totals 15 residues. The V gene's germline CDR1 is MNHNS and CDR2 SASEGT. Original data processing: Reference gene primer amplification gave estimated nucleated cell counts. Data came from immunoSEQ multiplex PCR; TCRdb stores just in-frame clones and leaves some out. V and J calls and clone size are as listed in that table; D and trimming were resolved from the DNA. The sample shows 140,000 to 150,000 clones, 70% to 90% of them seen only once. The sequence derives from a woman aged 40 to 49 with active or convalescent COVID-19. V usage is TRBV6-1 and J usage is TRBJ1-2; weak D call: TRBD1 (5 bases). The sample consisted of peripheral blood. CDR3 residues: CASSEWSGGSNGYTF. The CDR3 DNA is TGTGCCAGCAGTGAATGGTCCGGGGGGTCGAATGGCTACACCTTC.